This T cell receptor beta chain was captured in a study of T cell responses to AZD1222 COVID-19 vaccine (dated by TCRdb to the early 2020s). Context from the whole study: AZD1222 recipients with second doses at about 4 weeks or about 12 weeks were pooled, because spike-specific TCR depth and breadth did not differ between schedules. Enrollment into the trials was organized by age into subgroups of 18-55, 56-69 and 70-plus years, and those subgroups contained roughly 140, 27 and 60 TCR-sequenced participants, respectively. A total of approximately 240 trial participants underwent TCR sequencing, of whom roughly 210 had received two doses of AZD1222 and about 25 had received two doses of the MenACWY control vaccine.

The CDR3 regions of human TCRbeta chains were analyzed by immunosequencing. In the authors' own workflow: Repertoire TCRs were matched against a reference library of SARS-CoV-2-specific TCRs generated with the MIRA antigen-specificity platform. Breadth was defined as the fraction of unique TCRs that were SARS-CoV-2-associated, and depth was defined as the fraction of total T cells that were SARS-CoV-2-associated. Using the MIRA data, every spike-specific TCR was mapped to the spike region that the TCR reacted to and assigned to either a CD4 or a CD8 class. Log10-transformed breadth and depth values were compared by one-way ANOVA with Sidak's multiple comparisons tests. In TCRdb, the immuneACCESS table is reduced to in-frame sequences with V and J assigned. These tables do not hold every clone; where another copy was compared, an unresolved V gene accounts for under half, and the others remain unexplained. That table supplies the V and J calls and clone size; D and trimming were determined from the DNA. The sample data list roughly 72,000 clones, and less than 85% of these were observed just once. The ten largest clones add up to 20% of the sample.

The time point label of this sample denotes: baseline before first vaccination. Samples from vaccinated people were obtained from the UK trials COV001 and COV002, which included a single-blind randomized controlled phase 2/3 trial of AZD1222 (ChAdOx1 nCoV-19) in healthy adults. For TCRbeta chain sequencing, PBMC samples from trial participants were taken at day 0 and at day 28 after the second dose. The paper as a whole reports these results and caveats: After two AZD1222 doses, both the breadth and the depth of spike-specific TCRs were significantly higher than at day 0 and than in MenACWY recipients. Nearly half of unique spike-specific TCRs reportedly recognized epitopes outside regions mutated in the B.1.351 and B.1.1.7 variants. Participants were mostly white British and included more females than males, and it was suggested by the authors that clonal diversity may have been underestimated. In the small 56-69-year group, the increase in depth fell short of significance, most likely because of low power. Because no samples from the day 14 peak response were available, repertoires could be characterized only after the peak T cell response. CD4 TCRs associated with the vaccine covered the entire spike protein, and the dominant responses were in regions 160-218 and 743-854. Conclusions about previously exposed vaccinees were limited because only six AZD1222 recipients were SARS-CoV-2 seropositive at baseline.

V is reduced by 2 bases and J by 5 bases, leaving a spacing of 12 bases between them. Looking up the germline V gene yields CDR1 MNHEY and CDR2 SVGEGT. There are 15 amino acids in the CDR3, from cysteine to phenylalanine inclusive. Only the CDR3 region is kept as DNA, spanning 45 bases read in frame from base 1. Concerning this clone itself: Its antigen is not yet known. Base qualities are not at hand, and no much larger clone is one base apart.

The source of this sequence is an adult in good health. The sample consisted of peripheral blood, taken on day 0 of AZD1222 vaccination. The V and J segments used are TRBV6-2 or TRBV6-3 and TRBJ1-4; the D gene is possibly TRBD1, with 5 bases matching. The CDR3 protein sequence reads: CASSYSGALNEKLFF. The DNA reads TGTGCCAGCAGTTACAGTGGGGCCCTAAATGAAAAACTGTTTTTT.